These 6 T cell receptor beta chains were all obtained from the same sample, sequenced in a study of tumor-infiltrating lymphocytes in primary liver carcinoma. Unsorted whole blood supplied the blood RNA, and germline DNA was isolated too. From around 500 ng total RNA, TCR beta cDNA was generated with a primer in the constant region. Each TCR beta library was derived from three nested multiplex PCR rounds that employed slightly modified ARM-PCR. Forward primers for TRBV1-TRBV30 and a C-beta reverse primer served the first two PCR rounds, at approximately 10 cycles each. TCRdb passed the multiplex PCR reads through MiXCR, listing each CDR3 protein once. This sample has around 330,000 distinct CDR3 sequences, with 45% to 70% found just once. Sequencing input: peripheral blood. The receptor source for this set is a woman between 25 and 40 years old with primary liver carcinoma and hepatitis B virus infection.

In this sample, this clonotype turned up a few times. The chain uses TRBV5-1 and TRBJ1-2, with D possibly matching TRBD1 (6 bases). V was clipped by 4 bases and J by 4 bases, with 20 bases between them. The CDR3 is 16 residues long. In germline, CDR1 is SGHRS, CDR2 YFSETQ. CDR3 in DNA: TGCGCCAGCAGCCCCCTAGGTTCGGGACACTTCTATGGCTACACCTTC. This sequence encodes CASSPLGSGHFYGYTF.

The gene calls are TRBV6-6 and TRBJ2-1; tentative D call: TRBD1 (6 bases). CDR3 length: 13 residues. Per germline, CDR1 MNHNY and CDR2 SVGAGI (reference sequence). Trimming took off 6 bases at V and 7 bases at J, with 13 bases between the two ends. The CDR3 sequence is CASRPQGRNEQFF. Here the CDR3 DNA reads TGTGCCAGCAGGCCACAGGGTCGGAATGAGCAGTTCTTC.

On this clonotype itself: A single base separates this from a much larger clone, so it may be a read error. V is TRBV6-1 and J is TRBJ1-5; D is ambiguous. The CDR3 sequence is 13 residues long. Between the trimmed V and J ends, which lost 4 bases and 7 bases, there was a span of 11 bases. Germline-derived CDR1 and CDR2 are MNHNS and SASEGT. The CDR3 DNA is TGTGCCAGCAGTGGACTTCCGCGGCAGCCCCAGCATTTT. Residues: CASSGLPRQPQHF.

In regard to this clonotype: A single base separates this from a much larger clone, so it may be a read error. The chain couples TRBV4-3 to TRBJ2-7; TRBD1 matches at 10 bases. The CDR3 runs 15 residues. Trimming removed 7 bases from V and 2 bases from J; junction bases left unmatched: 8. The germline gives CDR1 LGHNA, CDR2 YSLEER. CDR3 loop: CASNQGTGATYEQYF. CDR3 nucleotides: TGCGCCAGCAACCAGGGGACAGGGGCAACCTACGAGCAGTACTTC.

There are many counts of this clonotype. CDR3 residues: CASSTGREETQYF. The CDR3 DNA reads as TGTGCCAGCAGCACCGGGCGCGAAGAGACCCAGTACTTC. This rearrangement joins TRBV7-8 to TRBJ2-5, with D uncertain. CDR1 is SGHVS and CDR2 is FQNEAQ in the germline V gene. The CDR3 has 13 residues. Trimming took 5 bases from V and 3 from J, leaving 10 bases between them.

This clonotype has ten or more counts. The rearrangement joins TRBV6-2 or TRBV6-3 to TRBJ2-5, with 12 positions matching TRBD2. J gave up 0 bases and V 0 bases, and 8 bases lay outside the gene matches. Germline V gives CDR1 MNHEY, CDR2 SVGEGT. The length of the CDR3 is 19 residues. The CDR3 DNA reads TGTGCCAGCAGTTACTCGAGGCTAGCGGGAGGGCTGTACCAAGAGACCCAGTACTTC. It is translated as CASSYSRLAGGLYQETQYF.